The 30 T cell receptor beta chains below all came from one sample that was sequenced in a study of PD-1 blockade in classical Hodgkin lymphoma. Every single patient, without exception, relapsed after autologous stem cell transplantation, and brentuximab vedotin exposure varied. Assay used: immunoSEQ multiplex PCR; TCRdb lists only in-frame clones, some missing. The sample has tens of thousands of clones, approximately 85% seen once. Sample: peripheral blood mononuclear cells (PBMCs), taken at baseline. The receptor set was obtained from a human donor with classical Hodgkin lymphoma.

The chain is built from TRBV7-9 and TRBJ1-2; 7 bases are shared with TRBD1. Germline V lookup: CDR1 SEHNR, CDR2 FQNEAQ (reference sequence). J lost 4 bases, V lost 5 bases, and 7 bases had no gene match. The CDR3 is made up of 14 amino acids. The CDR3 nucleotides are TGTGCCAGCAGCGCCGGGACAGCAACCTATGGCTACACCTTC. It codes for CASSAGTATYGYTF.

This chain links TRBV29-1 with TRBJ1-5, with a tentative D call TRBD1 (6 bases). CDR3 length: 14 amino acids. Trimming removed 6 bases at V and 6 bases at J, with 18 bases between. The germline V gene has CDR1 SQVTM and CDR2 ANQGSEA. The CDR3 protein is CSVKGGGSAQPQHF. CDR3 nucleotides: TGCAGCGTCAAAGGGGGGGGTTCTGCTCAGCCCCAGCATTTT.

The CDR3 loop reads CASSQDQASGGYEQFF. Written as DNA, the CDR3 is TGCGCCAGCAGCCAAGATCAGGCTAGCGGGGGATATGAGCAGTTCTTC. The chain couples TRBV4-3 to TRBJ2-1, with 10 bases aligning to TRBD2. This CDR3 region has 16 residues. Germline CDR1 is LGHNA and CDR2 is YSLEER. V lost 0 bases, J lost 8 bases, and 7 bases stayed unmatched.

The chain links TRBV18 to TRBJ2-7, with D hard to call. There are 11 residues in the CDR3. Trimming took off 6 bases at V and 2 bases at J, with 5 bases between the two ends. The germline V gene encodes CDR1 KGHSH and CDR2 LQKENI. CDR3 nucleotides: TGTGCCAGCTCCTCGACCTACGAGCAGTACTTC. Translating gives CASSSTYEQYF. Looking up the rest from reference TRBV18 and TRBJ2-7 gives the full variable domain: NAGVMQNPRHLVRRRGQEARLRCSPMKGHSHVYWYRQLPEEGLKFMVYLQKENIIDESGMPKERFSAEFPKEGPSILRIQQVVRGDSAAYFCASSSTYEQYFGPGTRLTVT.

The chain employs TRBV4-3 and TRBJ2-2, with 7 bases identical to TRBD1. V lost 0 bases, J lost 7 bases, and 5 bases stayed unmatched. The CDR3 covers 15 residues. Germline-derived CDR1 and CDR2 are LGHNA and YSLEER. CDR3 region: CASSQDVGGYGELFF. The CDR3 nucleotides are TGCGCCAGCAGCCAAGATGTAGGGGGCTACGGGGAGCTGTTTTTT.

DNA for the CDR3: TGTGCCAGCAGTGACAGGGTTAACACTGAAGCTTTCTTT. Translated, it gives CASSDRVNTEAFF. The V and J genes are TRBV6-6 and TRBJ1-1; 7 bases fit TRBD1. V was clipped by 5 bases and J by 2 bases; unmatched bases: 2. The CDR3 runs to 13 residues. Per germline, CDR1 MNHNY and CDR2 SVGAGI (reference sequence).

The chain uses TRBV7-9 and TRBJ1-1; D uncertain. The germline V gene encodes CDR1 SEHNR and CDR2 FQNEAQ (reference sequence). With 2 bases removed from V and 7 bases from J, the gap between germline ends came to 11 bases. There are 13 residues in the CDR3. In DNA, the CDR3 is TGTGCCAGCAGCTTAACCGGAATCGATGAAGCTTTCTTT. It specifies CASSLTGIDEAFF.

This clone occurred once. The J gene is TRBJ2-1, the V gene TRBV5-1; 12 bases fit TRBD2. Germline V gene data show CDR1 as SGHRS and CDR2 as YFSETQ. V gave up 6 bases and J gave up 1 base; unmatched junction bases: 2. The CDR3 is 15 amino acids. The CDR3: CASTLAGGSYNEQFF. The CDR3 DNA is TGCGCCAGCACCCTAGCGGGGGGGTCCTACAATGAGCAGTTCTTC.

The chain has TRBV2 and TRBJ2-2; 8 bases align to TRBD1. The CDR3 spans 12 residues. Germline CDR1 SNHLY, CDR2 FYNNEI. V was clipped by 4 bases and J by 17 bases; unmatched bases: 9. CDR3 sequence reads: CASSVDRAALFF. The CDR3 DNA is TGTGCCAGCAGTGTGGACAGGGCGGCCCTTTTTTTT.

The V call is TRBV6-5, the J call TRBJ2-7; possibly TRBD1 for D (6 bases). The CDR3 extends over 14 amino acids. The V end lost 5 bases, the J end lost 3 bases, and 14 bases lay between the germline ends. Per germline, CDR1 MNHEY and CDR2 SVGAGI. CDR3 sequence reads: CASSDPGHDYEQYF. The CDR3 nucleotides are TGTGCCAGCAGTGATCCGGGACACGACTACGAGCAGTACTTC.

The chain carries TRBV30 and TRBJ1-1, with 7 nucleotides matching TRBD1. CDR1 GTSNPN and CDR2 SVGIG come from the germline V gene (reference sequence). This CDR3 comprises 15 residues. The ends lost 3 bases at V and 5 bases at J; junction bases unmatched: 12. The CDR3: CAWRDSGGSMTEAFF. The CDR3 bases are TGTGCCTGGAGGGACTCAGGGGGAAGTATGACTGAAGCTTTCTTT.

The count of this clone is one. The rearrangement links TRBV5-1 to TRBJ1-4; TRBD1 agrees at 11 bases. This CDR3 is built from 15 residues. Losses at the gene ends were 3 bases for V and 6 bases for J; bases not matched to a gene: 4. From germline, CDR1 is SGHRS and CDR2 YFSETQ. This chain's CDR3 is CASSSSGQGDEKLFF. The CDR3 region has the DNA TGCGCCAGCAGCTCCTCGGGACAGGGGGATGAAAAACTGTTTTTT.

The sample holds a few counts of this clone. The rearrangement joins TRBV7-3 to TRBJ1-1; no definite D call. This CDR3 spans 12 amino acids. Per the germline V gene, CDR1 is SGHTA and CDR2 is FQGTGA. The V and J ends lost 6 bases and 4 bases respectively, with 9 bases between them. Written as DNA, the CDR3 is TGTGCCAGCAGTTCGTCGGGCACTGAAGCTTTCTTT. It encodes CASSSSGTEAFF.

The chain is built from TRBV23-1 and TRBJ1-1, with 7 bases aligning to TRBD1. TRBV23-1 has ORF status, its function being uncertain. The CDR3 has 13 residues. CDR3: CVLPQDRNFEAFF. CDR3 sequence (DNA): TGCGTCCTACCTCAGGACAGGAACTTTGAAGCTTTCTTT.

This chain uses TRBV7-2 with TRBJ1-4; D remains ambiguous. The CDR3 contains 16 residues. The V end lost 2 bases, the J end lost 4 bases, and 14 bases lay between the germline ends. Germline lookup yields CDR1 SGHTA and CDR2 FQGNSA. CDR3 DNA: TGTGCCAGCAGCTTAACGCTCTTTAGTCGTAATGAAAAACTGTTTTTT. Residues: CASSLTLFSRNEKLFF.

The V and J genes are TRBV7-3 and TRBJ2-2, with unresolved D. The CDR3 has 14 residues. Germline lookup yields CDR1 SGHTA and CDR2 FQGTGA. V was shortened by 6 bases and J by 2 bases, with 10 bases between the two germline ends. Here the CDR3 reads CASSSPANTGELFF. In DNA form, the CDR3 reads TGTGCCAGCAGTTCCCCAGCCAACACCGGGGAGCTGTTTTTT.

The chain is built from TRBV7-2 and TRBJ2-5; TRBD1 aligns across 8 bases. Unmatched junction bases numbered 6, after V lost 5 bases and J lost 4 bases. The germline V gene has CDR1 SGHTA and CDR2 FQGNSA. The length of the CDR3 is 14 residues. The DNA for the CDR3 is TGTGCCAGCAGCGTCGACAGGGGAGTAGAGACCCAGTACTTC. Protein product: CASSVDRGVETQYF.

The chain combines TRBV28 with TRBJ1-3, with D tentatively TRBD1 (5 bases). CDR3 length: 19 amino acids. From germline, CDR1 is MDHEN and CDR2 SYDVKM. Trimming shortened V by 8 bases and J by 0 bases, and 26 bases separated the two germline ends. The CDR3 loop is CASGSVGQKRRNSGNTIYF. The CDR3 DNA reads TGTGCCAGCGGGTCCGTGGGGCAGAAACGCCGAAACTCTGGAAACACCATATATTTT. The whole variable domain, remainder taken from reference TRBV28 and TRBJ1-3, is DVKVTQSSRYLVKRTGEKVFLECVQDMDHENMFWYRQDPGLGLRLIYFSYDVKMKEKGDIPEGYSVSREKKERFSLILESASTNQTSMYLCASGSVGQKRRNSGNTIYFGEGSWLTVV.

This clone appeared once. This chain connects TRBV11-2 to TRBJ2-2; D is undetermined. Trimming left V 2 bases short and J 4 bases short, with 5 bases between. CDR1 and CDR2 from the germline V gene are SGHAT and FQNNGV. The CDR3 extends over 13 amino acids. The CDR3 protein is CASSLTPTGELFF. The CDR3 region has the DNA TGTGCCAGCAGCTTAACTCCCACCGGGGAGCTGTTTTTT.

This chain links TRBV6-6 with TRBJ2-2, with 8 bases matching TRBD1. The CDR3 covers 16 residues. Trimming took 2 bases from V and 4 from J; bases not matched to a gene: 6. The germline V gene has CDR1 MNHNY and CDR2 SVGAGI (reference sequence). CDR3 bases: TGTGCCAGCAGTTACGACCAGGGGGCGTCCACCGGGGAGCTGTTTTTT. This sequence encodes CASSYDQGASTGELFF.

The rearrangement uses TRBV7-9 and TRBJ1-1; perhaps TRBD1 as D (6 bases). This CDR3 is built from 15 residues. The V end lost 7 bases, the J end lost 4 bases, and 19 bases lay between the germline ends. Per the germline V gene, CDR1 is SEHNR and CDR2 is FQNEAQ (reference sequence). The CDR3 spells CASTSQGQVSTEAFF. CDR3 sequence (DNA): TGTGCCAGCACCTCCCAGGGGCAGGTGAGCACTGAAGCTTTCTTT.

J is TRBJ1-2 and V is TRBV6-5; D remains ambiguous. The V gene lost 2 bases and the J gene lost 1 base, with 5 bases spanning the gap. CDR1 is MNHEY and CDR2 is SVGAGI in the germline V gene. The CDR3 has 13 amino acids. CDR3 DNA: TGTGCCAGCAGTTACGGCGTTAACTATGGCTACACCTTC. Translated: CASSYGVNYGYTF.

The rearrangement uses TRBV6-5 and TRBJ1-1; 7 nucleotides align to TRBD1. Germline values: CDR1 MNHEY, CDR2 SVGAGI. This CDR3 has 14 amino acids. J gave up 1 base and V 5 bases, and 4 bases lay outside the gene matches. The CDR3 spells CASSVDRENTEAFF. CDR3 DNA sequence: TGTGCCAGCAGTGTAGACAGGGAGAACACTGAAGCTTTCTTT.

The chain employs TRBV4-1 and TRBJ2-5; 8 bases align to TRBD2. Per the germline V gene, CDR1 is MGHRA and CDR2 is YSYEKL. The CDR3 runs to 16 residues. V lost 4 bases, J lost 4 bases, and 11 bases stayed unmatched. The CDR3 DNA reads as TGCGCCAGCAGCCGGGGTCGGGTAGCGGGGTCAGAGACCCAGTACTTC. This codes for CASSRGRVAGSETQYF.

CDR3 nucleotides: TGTGCCAGCAGCCTGCTCGGGACAAACGATTACGAGCAGTACTTC. Translating it yields CASSLLGTNDYEQYF. The V call is TRBV7-9, the J call TRBJ2-7; possible D gene TRBD1, 6 bases. The CDR3 runs to 15 residues. Per germline, CDR1 SEHNR and CDR2 FQNEAQ (reference sequence). V was shortened by 5 bases and J by 4 bases, with 18 bases between the two germline ends.

This chain connects TRBV5-4 to TRBJ2-2, with TRBD2 matching 11 bases. CDR1 SGHNT and CDR2 YYREEE come from the germline V gene (reference sequence). Germline trimming cut 4 bases from V and 5 bases from J; bases unmatched to any gene: 7. There are 16 residues in the CDR3. CDR3 DNA sequence: TGTGCCAGCAGCCACGGACTAGCGGGCCAAACCGGGGAGCTGTTTTTT. Its protein product is CASSHGLAGQTGELFF.

On this clone itself: This sample includes further DNA sequences coding for the same CDR3. The gene calls are TRBV5-1 and TRBJ2-2; 11 positions match TRBD2. Unmatched junction bases numbered 4, after V lost 0 bases and J lost 0 bases. The CDR3 totals 18 residues. The germline gives CDR1 SGHRS, CDR2 YFSETQ. The CDR3 DNA follows: TGCGCCAGCAGCTTGGAACTAGCGGGGGCCACGAACACCGGGGAGCTGTTTTTT. The encoded protein is CASSLELAGATNTGELFF. Based on the CDR3 plus reference TRBV5-1 and TRBJ2-2, the full variable domain is KAGVTQTPRYLIKTRGQQVTLSCSPISGHRSVSWYQQTPGQGLQFLFEYFSETQRNKGNFPGRFSGRQFSNSRSEMNVSTLELGDSALYLCASSLELAGATNTGELFFGEGSRLTVL.

V and J are TRBV6-5 and TRBJ1-3; the match to TRBD1 covers 8 bases. The CDR3 consists of 15 residues. The V gene end was trimmed by 5 bases and the J gene end by 3 bases; junction bases not matched to a gene: 6. CDR1 is MNHEY and CDR2 is SVGAGI in the germline V gene. The CDR3, as DNA: TGTGCCAGCAGTAAGACAGGGGTTGGTGGAAACACCATATATTTT. Its protein is CASSKTGVGGNTIYF.

As DNA, the CDR3 is TGTGCCAGCAGCCTCAGAGGACGGAACACTGAAGCTTTCTTT. Amino acid sequence: CASSLRGRNTEAFF. The chain couples TRBV7-9 to TRBJ1-1, with D unclear. Germline V lookup: CDR1 SEHNR, CDR2 FQNEAQ (reference sequence). This CDR3 has 14 amino acids. V gave up 5 bases and J gave up 1 base, with 11 bases separating them.

This sequence joins TRBV5-1 and TRBJ2-1; 10 bases are shared with TRBD2. Trimming at V came to 4 bases and at J to 7 bases, leaving 8 bases not matched to a gene. The germline gives CDR1 SGHRS, CDR2 YFSETQ. This CDR3 spans 15 amino acids. The CDR3 region has the DNA TGCGCCAGCAGCATACTAGCGGGGCAGAGGAATGAGCAGTTCTTC. Translation gives CASSILAGQRNEQFF.